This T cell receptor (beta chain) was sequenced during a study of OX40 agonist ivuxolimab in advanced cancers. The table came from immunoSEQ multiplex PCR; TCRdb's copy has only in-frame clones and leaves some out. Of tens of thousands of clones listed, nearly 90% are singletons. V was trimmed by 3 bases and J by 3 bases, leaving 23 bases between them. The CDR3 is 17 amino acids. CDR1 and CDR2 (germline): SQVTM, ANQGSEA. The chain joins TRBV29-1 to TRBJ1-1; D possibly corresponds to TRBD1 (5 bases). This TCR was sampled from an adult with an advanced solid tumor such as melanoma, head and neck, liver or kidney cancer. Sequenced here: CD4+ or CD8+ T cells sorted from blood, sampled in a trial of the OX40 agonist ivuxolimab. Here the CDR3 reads CSVDPPGPALRDTEAFF. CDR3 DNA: TGCAGCGTTGACCCACCGGGGCCCGCCCTGCGAGACACTGAAGCTTTCTTT. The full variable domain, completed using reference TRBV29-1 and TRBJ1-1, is SAVISQKPSRDICQRGTSLTIQCQVDSQVTMMFWYRQQPGQSLTLIATANQGSEATYESGFVIDKFPISRPNLTFSTLTVSNMSPEDSSIYLCSVDPPGPALRDTEAFFGQGTRLTVV.